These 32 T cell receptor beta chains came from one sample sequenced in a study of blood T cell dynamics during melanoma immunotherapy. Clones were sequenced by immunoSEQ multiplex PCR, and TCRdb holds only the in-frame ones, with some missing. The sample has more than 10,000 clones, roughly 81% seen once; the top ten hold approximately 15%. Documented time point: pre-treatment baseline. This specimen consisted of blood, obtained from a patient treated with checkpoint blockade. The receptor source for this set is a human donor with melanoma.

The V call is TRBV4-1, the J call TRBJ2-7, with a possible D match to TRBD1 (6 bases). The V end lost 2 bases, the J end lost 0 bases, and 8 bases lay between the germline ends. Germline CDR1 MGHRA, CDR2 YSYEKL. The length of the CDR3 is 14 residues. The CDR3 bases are TGCGCCAGCAGCCAATGGGACACCTCCTACGAGCAGTACTTC. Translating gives CASSQWDTSYEQYF.

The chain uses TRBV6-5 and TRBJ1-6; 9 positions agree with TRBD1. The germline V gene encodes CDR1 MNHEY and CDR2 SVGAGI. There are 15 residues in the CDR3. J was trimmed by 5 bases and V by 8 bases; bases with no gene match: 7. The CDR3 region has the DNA TGTGCCAGCGGCGTGACAGGGGGAAATAATTCACCCCTCCACTTT. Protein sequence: CASGVTGGNNSPLHF.

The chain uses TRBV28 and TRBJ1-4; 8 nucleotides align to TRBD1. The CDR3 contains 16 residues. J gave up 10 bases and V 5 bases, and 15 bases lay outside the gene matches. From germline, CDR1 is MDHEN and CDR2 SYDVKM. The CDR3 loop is CASSASGTGKLGKLFF. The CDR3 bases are TGTGCCAGCAGTGCATCCGGGACAGGAAAGCTAGGAAAACTGTTTTTT.

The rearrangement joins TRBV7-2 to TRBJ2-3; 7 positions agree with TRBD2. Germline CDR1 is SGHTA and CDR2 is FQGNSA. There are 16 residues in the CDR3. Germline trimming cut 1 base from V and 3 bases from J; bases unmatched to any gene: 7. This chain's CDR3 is CASSLDTSAGTDTQYF. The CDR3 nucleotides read TGTGCCAGCAGCTTAGACACTAGCGCGGGGACAGATACGCAGTATTTT. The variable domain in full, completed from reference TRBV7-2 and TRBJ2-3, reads GAGVSQSPSNKVTEKGKDVELRCDPISGHTALYWYRQSLGQGLEFLIYFQGNSAPDKSGLPSDRFSAERTGGSVSTLTIQRTQQEDSAVYLCASSLDTSAGTDTQYFGPGTRLTVL.

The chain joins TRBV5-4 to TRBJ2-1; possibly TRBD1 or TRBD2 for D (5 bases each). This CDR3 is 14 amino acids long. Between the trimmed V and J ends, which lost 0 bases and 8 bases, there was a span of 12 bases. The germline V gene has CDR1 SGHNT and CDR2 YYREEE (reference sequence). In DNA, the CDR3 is TGTGCCAGCAGCTTGGCCGGGGTGGGGGATGAGCAGTTCTTC. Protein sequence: CASSLAGVGDEQFF.

CDR3 amino acids: CAWGDRGDQPQHF. The CDR3 nucleotides read TGTGCCTGGGGGGACAGGGGGGATCAGCCCCAGCATTTT. The rearrangement joins TRBV30 to TRBJ1-5; 11 positions match TRBD1. Germline CDR1 is GTSNPN and CDR2 is SVGIG (reference sequence). V shed 5 bases, J shed 5 bases, and the junction held 2 bases outside the gene matches. The CDR3 is 13 residues long.

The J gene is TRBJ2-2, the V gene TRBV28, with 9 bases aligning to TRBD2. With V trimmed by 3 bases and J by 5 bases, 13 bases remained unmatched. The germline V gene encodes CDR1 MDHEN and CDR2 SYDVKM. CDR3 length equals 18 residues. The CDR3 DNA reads TGTGCCAGCAGTTTCCCGACGCGGGGGGGCCGAGGAACCGGGGAGCTGTTTTTT. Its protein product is CASSFPTRGGRGTGELFF.

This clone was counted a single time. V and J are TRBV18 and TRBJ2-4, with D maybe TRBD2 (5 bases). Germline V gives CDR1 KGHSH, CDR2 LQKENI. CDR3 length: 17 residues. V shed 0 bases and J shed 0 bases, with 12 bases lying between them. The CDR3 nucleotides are TGTGCCAGCTCACCACCCGCGGACTCGCTAGCCAAAAACATTCAGTACTTC. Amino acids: CASSPPADSLAKNIQYF.

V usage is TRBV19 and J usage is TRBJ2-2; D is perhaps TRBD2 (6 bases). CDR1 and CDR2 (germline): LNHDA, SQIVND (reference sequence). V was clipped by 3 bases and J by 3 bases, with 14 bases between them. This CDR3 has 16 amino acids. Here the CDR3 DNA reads TGTGCCAGTAGTATTCGAGGACTACCATACACCGGGGAGCTGTTTTTT. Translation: CASSIRGLPYTGELFF.

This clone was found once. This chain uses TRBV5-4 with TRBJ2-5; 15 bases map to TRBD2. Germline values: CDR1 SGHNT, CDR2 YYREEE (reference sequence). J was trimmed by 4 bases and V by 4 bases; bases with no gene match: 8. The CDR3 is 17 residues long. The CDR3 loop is CASSPGTSGGIGETQYF. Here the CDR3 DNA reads TGTGCCAGCAGCCCCGGGACTAGCGGGGGGATTGGAGAGACCCAGTACTTC.

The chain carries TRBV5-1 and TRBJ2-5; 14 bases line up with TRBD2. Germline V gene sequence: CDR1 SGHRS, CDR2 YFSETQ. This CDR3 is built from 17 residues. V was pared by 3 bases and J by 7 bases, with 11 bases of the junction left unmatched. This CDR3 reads CASSWGTSGGLTGTQYF. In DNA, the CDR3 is TGCGCCAGCAGCTGGGGGACTAGCGGGGGCCTTACTGGGACCCAGTACTTC.

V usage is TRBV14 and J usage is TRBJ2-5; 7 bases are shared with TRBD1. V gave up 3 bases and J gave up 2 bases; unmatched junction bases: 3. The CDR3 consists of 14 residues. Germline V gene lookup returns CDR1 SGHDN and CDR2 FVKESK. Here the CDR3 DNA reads TGTGCCAGCAGCCAGACCAGGGGGCAAGAGACCCAGTACTTC. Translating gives CASSQTRGQETQYF.

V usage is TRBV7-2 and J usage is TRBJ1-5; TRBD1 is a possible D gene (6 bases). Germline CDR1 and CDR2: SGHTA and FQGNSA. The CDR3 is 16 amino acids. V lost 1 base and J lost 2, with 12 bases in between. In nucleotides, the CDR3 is TGTGCCAGCAGCTTAGGAGGGGGTAAGGGCAATCAGCCCCAGCATTTT. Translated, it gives CASSLGGGKGNQPQHF.

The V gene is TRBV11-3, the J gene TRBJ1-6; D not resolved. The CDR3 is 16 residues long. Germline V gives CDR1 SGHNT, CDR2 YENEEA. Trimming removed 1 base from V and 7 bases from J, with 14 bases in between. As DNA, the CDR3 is TGTGCCAGCAGCTTAGCGACCCCAGGACTGAATTCACCCCTCCACTTT. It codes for CASSLATPGLNSPLHF.

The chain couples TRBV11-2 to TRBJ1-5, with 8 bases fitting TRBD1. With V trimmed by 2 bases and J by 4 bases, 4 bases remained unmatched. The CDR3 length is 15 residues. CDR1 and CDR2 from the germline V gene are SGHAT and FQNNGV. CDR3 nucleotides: TGTGCCAGCAGCTTAAGGGGACAGGCTAATCAGCCCCAGCATTTT. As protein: CASSLRGQANQPQHF. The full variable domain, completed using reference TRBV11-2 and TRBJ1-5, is EAGVAQSPRYKIIEKRQSVAFWCNPISGHATLYWYQQILGQGPKLLIQFQNNGVVDDSQLPKDRFSAERLKGVDSTLKIQPAKLEDSAVYLCASSLRGQANQPQHFGDGTRLSIL.

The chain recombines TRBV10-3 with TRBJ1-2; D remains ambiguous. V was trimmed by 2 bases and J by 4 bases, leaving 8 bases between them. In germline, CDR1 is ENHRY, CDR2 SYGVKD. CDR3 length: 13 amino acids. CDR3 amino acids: CAISETGLYGYTF. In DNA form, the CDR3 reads TGTGCCATCAGTGAGACGGGTCTCTATGGCTACACCTTC.

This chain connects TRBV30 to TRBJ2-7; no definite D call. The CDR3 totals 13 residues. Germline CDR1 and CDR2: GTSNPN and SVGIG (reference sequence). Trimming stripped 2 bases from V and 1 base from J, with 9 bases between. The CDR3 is CAWSPGFSYEQYF. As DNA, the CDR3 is TGTGCCTGGAGTCCCGGGTTTTCCTACGAGCAGTACTTC.

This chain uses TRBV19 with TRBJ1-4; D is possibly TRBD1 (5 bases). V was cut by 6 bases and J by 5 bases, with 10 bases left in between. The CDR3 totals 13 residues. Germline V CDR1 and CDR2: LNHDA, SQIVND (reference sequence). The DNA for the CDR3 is TGTGCCAGTAGAGGGGTACTCAATGAAAAACTGTTTTTT. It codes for CASRGVLNEKLFF.

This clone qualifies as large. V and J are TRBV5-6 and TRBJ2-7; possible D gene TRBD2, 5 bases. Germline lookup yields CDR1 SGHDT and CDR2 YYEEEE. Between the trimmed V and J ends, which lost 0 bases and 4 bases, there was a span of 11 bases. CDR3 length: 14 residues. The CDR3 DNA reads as TGTGCCAGCAGCTTGGCCGGGGTGGAGTACGAGCAGTACTTC. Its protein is CASSLAGVEYEQYF.

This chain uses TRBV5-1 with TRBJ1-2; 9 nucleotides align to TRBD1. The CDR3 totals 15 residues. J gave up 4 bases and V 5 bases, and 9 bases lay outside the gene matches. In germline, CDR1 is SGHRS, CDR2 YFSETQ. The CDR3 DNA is TGCGCCAGCAGTTTTGACGGGACAGGGCTCTATGGCTACACCTTC. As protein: CASSFDGTGLYGYTF.

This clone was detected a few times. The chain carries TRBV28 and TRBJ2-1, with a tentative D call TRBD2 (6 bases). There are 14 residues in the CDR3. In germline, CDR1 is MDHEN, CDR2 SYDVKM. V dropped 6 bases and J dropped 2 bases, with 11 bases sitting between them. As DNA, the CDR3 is TGTGCCAGCAGCCTTAGCGGTACCTACAATGAGCAGTTCTTC. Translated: CASSLSGTYNEQFF. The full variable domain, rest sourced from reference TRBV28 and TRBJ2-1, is DVKVTQSSRYLVKRTGEKVFLECVQDMDHENMFWYRQDPGLGLRLIYFSYDVKMKEKGDIPEGYSVSREKKERFSLILESASTNQTSMYLCASSLSGTYNEQFFGPGTRLTVL.

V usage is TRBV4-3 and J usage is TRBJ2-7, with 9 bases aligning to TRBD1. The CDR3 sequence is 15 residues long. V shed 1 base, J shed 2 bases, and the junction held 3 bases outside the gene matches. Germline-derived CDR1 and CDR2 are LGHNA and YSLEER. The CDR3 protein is CASSQGTGVTYEQYF. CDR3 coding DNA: TGCGCCAGCAGCCAAGGGACAGGGGTAACCTACGAGCAGTACTTC.

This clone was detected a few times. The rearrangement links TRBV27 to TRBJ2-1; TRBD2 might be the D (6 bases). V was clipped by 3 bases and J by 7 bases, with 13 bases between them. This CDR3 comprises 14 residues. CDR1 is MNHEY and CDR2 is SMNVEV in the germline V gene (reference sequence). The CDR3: CASSFVPGRNEQFF. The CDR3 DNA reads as TGTGCCAGCAGTTTCGTCCCGGGGAGGAATGAGCAGTTCTTC.

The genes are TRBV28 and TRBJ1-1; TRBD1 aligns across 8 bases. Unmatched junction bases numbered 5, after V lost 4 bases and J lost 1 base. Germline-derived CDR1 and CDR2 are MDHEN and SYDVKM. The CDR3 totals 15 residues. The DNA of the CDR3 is TGTGCCAGCAGTTCCACAGGGGGTACGAACACTGAAGCTTTCTTT. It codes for CASSSTGGTNTEAFF. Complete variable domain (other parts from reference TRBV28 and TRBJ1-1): DVKVTQSSRYLVKRTGEKVFLECVQDMDHENMFWYRQDPGLGLRLIYFSYDVKMKEKGDIPEGYSVSREKKERFSLILESASTNQTSMYLCASSSTGGTNTEAFFGQGTRLTVV.

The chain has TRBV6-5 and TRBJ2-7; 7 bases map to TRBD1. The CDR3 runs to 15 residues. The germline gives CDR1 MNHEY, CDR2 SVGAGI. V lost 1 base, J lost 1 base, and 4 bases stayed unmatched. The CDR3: CASSYFVQGSYEQYF. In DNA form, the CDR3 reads TGTGCCAGCAGTTACTTCGTACAGGGGTCCTACGAGCAGTACTTC.

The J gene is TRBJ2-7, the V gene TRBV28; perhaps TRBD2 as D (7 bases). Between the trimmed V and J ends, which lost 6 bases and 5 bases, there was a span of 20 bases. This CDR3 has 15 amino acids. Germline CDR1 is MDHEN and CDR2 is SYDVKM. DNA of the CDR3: TGTGCCAGCAGATCCTTCGGGGGGCGATATAACGAGCAGTACTTC. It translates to CASRSFGGRYNEQYF.

This CDR3 is CASSPPGLAGGGTDTQYF. The CDR3 coding sequence is TGTGCCAGCTCACCACCGGGACTAGCGGGGGGGGGCACAGATACGCAGTATTTT. The chain uses TRBV18 and TRBJ2-3; 16 nucleotides align to TRBD2. The germline V gene has CDR1 KGHSH and CDR2 LQKENI. V dropped 0 bases and J dropped 1; count of bases not matched to a gene: 1. CDR3 length: 18 amino acids.

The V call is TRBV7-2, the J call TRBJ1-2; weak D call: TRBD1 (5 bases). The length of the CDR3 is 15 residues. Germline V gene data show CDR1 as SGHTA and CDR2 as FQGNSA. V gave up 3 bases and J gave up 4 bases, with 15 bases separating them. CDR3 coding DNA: TGTGCCAGCAGCTTGTCCGGGACTCCCACCTATGGCTACACCTTC. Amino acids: CASSLSGTPTYGYTF.

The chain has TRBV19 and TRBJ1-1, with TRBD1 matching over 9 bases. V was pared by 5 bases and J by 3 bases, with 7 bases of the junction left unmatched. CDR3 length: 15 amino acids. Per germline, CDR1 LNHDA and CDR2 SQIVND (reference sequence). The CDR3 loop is CASSVTGGADTEAFF. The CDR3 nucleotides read TGTGCCAGTAGTGTTACAGGGGGCGCAGACACTGAAGCTTTCTTT.

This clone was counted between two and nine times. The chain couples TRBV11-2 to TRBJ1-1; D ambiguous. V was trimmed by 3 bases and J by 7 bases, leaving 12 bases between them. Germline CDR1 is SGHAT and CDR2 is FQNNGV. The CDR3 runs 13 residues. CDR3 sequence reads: CASSFPPVGEAFF. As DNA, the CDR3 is TGTGCCAGCAGCTTCCCCCCGGTGGGTGAAGCTTTCTTT. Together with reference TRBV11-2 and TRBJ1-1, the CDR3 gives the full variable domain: EAGVAQSPRYKIIEKRQSVAFWCNPISGHATLYWYQQILGQGPKLLIQFQNNGVVDDSQLPKDRFSAERLKGVDSTLKIQPAKLEDSAVYLCASSFPPVGEAFFGQGTRLTVV.

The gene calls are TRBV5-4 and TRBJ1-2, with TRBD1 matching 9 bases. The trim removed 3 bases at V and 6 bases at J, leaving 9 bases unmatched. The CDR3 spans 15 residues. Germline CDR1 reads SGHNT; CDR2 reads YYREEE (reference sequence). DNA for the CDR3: TGTGCCAGCAGCTCCTTGGGACAGGGAATAGATGGCTACACCTTC. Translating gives CASSSLGQGIDGYTF. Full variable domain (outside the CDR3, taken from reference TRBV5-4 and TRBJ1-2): ETGVTQSPTHLIKTRGQQVTLRCSSQSGHNTVSWYQQALGQGPQFIFQYYREEENGRGNFPPRFSGLQFPNYSSELNVNALELDDSALYLCASSSLGQGIDGYTFGSGTRLTVV.

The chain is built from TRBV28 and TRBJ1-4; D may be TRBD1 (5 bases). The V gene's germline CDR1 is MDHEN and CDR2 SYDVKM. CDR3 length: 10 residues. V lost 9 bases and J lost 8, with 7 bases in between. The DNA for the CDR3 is TGTGCCAGTTACAGGGAAAAACTGTTTTTT. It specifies CASYREKLFF.